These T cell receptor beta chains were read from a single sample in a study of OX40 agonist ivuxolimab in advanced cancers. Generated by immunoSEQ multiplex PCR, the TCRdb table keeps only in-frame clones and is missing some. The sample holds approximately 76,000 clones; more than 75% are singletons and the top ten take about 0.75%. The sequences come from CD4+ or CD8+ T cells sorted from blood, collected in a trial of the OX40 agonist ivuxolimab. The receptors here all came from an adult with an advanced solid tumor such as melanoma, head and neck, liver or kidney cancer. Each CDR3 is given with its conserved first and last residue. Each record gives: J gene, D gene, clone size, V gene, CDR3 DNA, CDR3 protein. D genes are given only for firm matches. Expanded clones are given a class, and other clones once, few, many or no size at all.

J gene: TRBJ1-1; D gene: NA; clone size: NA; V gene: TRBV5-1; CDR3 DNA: TGCGCCAGCAGCCTCAAGGGGGGCACTGAAGCTTTCTTT; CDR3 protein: CASSLKGGTEAFF
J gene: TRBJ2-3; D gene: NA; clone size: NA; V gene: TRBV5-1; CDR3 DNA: TGCGCCAGCAGCTTACCCTCTAGCACAGATACGCAGTATTTT; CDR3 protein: CASSLPSSTDTQYF
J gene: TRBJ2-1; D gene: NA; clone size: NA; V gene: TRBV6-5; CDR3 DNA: TGTGCCAGCAGCACCGGACAGCGCTACAATGAGCAGTTCTTC; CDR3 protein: CASSTGQRYNEQFF
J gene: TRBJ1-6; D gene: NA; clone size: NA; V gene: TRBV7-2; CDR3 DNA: TGTGCCAGCAGCTTAGGGAGCTCCTATAATTCACCCCTCCACTTT; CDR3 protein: CASSLGSSYNSPLHF
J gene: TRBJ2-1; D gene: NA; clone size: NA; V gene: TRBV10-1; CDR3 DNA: TGCGCCAGCAGTGAGACGTTCAATGAGCAGTTCTTC; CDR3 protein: CASSETFNEQFF
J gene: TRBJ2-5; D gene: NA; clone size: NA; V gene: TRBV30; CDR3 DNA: TGTGCCTGGAACAGACTCCGGGGACAAGAGACCCAGTACTTC; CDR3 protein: CAWNRLRGQETQYF
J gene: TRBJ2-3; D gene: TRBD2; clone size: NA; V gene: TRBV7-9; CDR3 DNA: TGTGCCAGCAGCTTGTTTGCGGGGGGGGCAAGAACAGATACGCAGTATTTT; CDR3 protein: CASSLFAGGARTDTQYF
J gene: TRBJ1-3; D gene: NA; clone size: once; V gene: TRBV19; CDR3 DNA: TGTGCCAGTAGTATGAGGACAGTTGGAAACACCATATATTTT; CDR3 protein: CASSMRTVGNTIYF
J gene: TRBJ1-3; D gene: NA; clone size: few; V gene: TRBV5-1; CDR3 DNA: TGCGCCAGCAGCTTGGAGACAGCCTCTGGAAACACCATATATTTT; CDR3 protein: CASSLETASGNTIYF
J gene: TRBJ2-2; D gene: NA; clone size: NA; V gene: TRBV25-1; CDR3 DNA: TGTGCCAGCAGTGTGGGACTCGGAGGGACCGGGGAGCTGTTTTTT; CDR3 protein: CASSVGLGGTGELFF
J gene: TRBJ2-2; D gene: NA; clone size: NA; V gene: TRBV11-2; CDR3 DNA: TGTGCCAGCAGCTTAGGACGACCCGGGGAGCTGTTTTTT; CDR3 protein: CASSLGRPGELFF
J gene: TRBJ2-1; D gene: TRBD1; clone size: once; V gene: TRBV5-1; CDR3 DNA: TGCGCCAGCAGCTTGGCCGGGACAGGGCTACGGGAGCAGTTCTTC; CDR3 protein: CASSLAGTGLREQFF
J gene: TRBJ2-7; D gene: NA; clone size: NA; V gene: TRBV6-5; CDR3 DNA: TGTGCCAGCAGCCGCACAGGGTTCTACGAGCAGTACTTC; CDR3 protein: CASSRTGFYEQYF
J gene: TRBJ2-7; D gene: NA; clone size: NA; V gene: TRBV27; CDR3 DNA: TGTGCCAGCCCTCGACGGACTACAGGTTCCTACGAGCAGTACTTC; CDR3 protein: CASPRRTTGSYEQYF
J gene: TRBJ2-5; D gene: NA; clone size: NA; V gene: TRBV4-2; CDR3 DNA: TGTGCCAGCAGCCAAGATAACCAGGGAAAGACCCAGTACTTC; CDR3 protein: CASSQDNQGKTQYF